The 25 T cell receptor beta chains presented below share a single source sample, sequenced in a study of OX40 agonist ivuxolimab in advanced cancers. Data came from immunoSEQ multiplex PCR; TCRdb stores just in-frame clones and leaves some out. The sample shows roughly 40,000 clones, more than 80% of them seen only once. Sequenced here: CD4+ or CD8+ T cells sorted from blood, sampled in a trial of the OX40 agonist ivuxolimab. The receptors stem from an adult with an advanced solid tumor such as melanoma, head and neck, liver or kidney cancer.

This clone was picked up one time. CDR3 nucleotides: TGCGCCAGCAGCTTGGGATCAGGGATCTCTGGAAACACCATATATTTT. This gives the protein CASSLGSGISGNTIYF. V gene TRBV5-1 combines with J gene TRBJ1-3; tentatively, D is TRBD1 (5 bases). This CDR3 has 16 amino acids. Per germline, CDR1 SGHRS and CDR2 YFSETQ. V was trimmed by 0 bases and J by 0 bases, leaving 10 bases between them. Full variable domain (remainder filled in from reference TRBV5-1 and TRBJ1-3): KAGVTQTPRYLIKTRGQQVTLSCSPISGHRSVSWYQQTPGQGLQFLFEYFSETQRNKGNFPGRFSGRQFSNSRSEMNVSTLELGDSALYLCASSLGSGISGNTIYFGEGSWLTVV.

This rearrangement joins TRBV19 to TRBJ1-1; a possible D gene is TRBD1 (6 bases). The CDR3 length is 14 residues. V lost 3 bases and J lost 4, with 12 bases in between. Looked up from germline, CDR1 is LNHDA and CDR2 is SQIVND (reference sequence). CDR3 sequence reads: CASSMLEGGTEAFF. DNA for the CDR3: TGTGCCAGTAGTATGCTAGAGGGGGGCACTGAAGCTTTCTTT. Together with reference TRBV19 and TRBJ1-1, the CDR3 gives the full variable domain: DGGITQSPKYLFRKEGQNVTLSCEQNLNHDAMYWYRQDPGQGLRLIYYSQIVNDFQKGDIAEGYSVSREKKESFPLTVTSAQKNPTAFYLCASSMLEGGTEAFFGQGTRLTVV.

This chain's CDR3 is CASTLPSGGAQEQYF. In nucleotides, the CDR3 is TGTGCCAGCACTCTCCCCTCGGGGGGGGCCCAGGAGCAGTACTTC. The V and J genes are TRBV28 and TRBJ2-7, with TRBD2 matching over 8 bases. The length of the CDR3 is 15 residues. Germline assignment: CDR1 MDHEN and CDR2 SYDVKM. The V segment lost 7 bases and the J segment 7 bases; nucleotides outside the gene matches: 15.

This chain uses TRBV5-1 with TRBJ2-7; 11 bases map to TRBD2. Germline assignment: CDR1 SGHRS and CDR2 YFSETQ. Unmatched junction bases numbered 5, after V lost 0 bases and J lost 3 bases. The CDR3 is 16 residues long. The CDR3 coding sequence is TGCGCCAGCAGCTTGGGAAGACTAGCGGGATTCTACGAGCAGTACTTC. It encodes CASSLGRLAGFYEQYF. The variable domain in full, with the rest retrieved from reference TRBV5-1 and TRBJ2-7, is KAGVTQTPRYLIKTRGQQVTLSCSPISGHRSVSWYQQTPGQGLQFLFEYFSETQRNKGNFPGRFSGRQFSNSRSEMNVSTLELGDSALYLCASSLGRLAGFYEQYFGPGTRLTVT.

This chain connects TRBV7-2 to TRBJ2-2; either TRBD1 or TRBD2 may supply D (6 bases each). This CDR3 has 14 amino acids. CDR1 is SGHTA and CDR2 is FQGNSA in the germline V gene. The V gene lost 1 base and the J gene lost 7 bases, with 10 bases spanning the gap. CDR3 coding DNA: TGTGCCAGCAGCTTAGGGGGGGCTTACGGGGAGCTGTTTTTT. Amino acid sequence: CASSLGGAYGELFF.

The chain links TRBV19 to TRBJ2-5; D is uncertain. The CDR3 spans 11 residues. CDR1 and CDR2 (germline): LNHDA, SQIVND (reference sequence). V lost 2 bases and J 5 bases, leaving 3 bases between the germline ends. CDR3 sequence: CASSIRETQYF. In DNA, the CDR3 is TGTGCCAGTAGTATAAGGGAGACCCAGTACTTC.

This clone has only one observation. The V and J genes are TRBV19 and TRBJ2-1, with D hard to call. The germline CDR1 and CDR2 sequences are LNHDA and SQIVND (reference sequence). V was shortened by 2 bases and J by 1 base, with 9 bases between the two germline ends. This CDR3 contains 15 residues. The DNA of the CDR3 is TGTGCCAGTAGTATAAGACTGACTTCCTACAATGAGCAGTTCTTC. Translated: CASSIRLTSYNEQFF.

V and J are TRBV13 and TRBJ2-1; no definite D call. V was trimmed by 2 bases and J by 4 bases, leaving 15 bases between them. In germline, CDR1 is PRHDT, CDR2 FYEKMQ (reference sequence). There are 16 residues in the CDR3. CDR3 bases: TGTGCCAGCAGCTTACAAAGGGTATGGGCTTACAATGAGCAGTTCTTC. The encoded protein is CASSLQRVWAYNEQFF.

The J gene is TRBJ1-5, the V gene TRBV6-4, with D tentatively TRBD1 (6 bases). The CDR3 has 13 amino acids. Trimming pared 4 bases from V and 5 bases from J, leaving 9 bases between. Germline CDR1 MRHNA, CDR2 SNTAGT. The CDR3 DNA reads TGTGCCAGCAGTGCCAACAGGGATCAGCCCCAGCATTTT. It is translated as CASSANRDQPQHF.

The chain has TRBV9 and TRBJ1-2; possible D gene TRBD1, 5 bases. Germline V gene data show CDR1 as SGDLS and CDR2 as YYNGEE. V gave up 0 bases and J gave up 4 bases, with 13 bases separating them. This CDR3 has 15 residues. The CDR3 protein is CASSVEAGTGYGYTF. The CDR3 DNA follows: TGTGCCAGCAGCGTAGAGGCAGGGACGGGCTATGGCTACACCTTC.

V is TRBV6-5 and J is TRBJ2-1; D is perhaps TRBD2 (5 bases). Trimming cost V 5 bases and J 4 bases, with 15 bases left between them. This CDR3 has 15 amino acids. In germline, CDR1 is MNHEY, CDR2 SVGAGI. The CDR3 here is CASSSSGSGYNEQFF. The CDR3 DNA follows: TGTGCCAGCAGTAGCTCCGGATCGGGATACAATGAGCAGTTCTTC.

The rearrangement uses TRBV4-2 and TRBJ2-2; possibly TRBD1 or TRBD2 for D (5 bases each). The CDR3 is 16 amino acids. V was shortened by 0 bases and J by 6 bases, with 14 bases between the two germline ends. CDR1 is LGHNA and CDR2 is YNFKEQ in the germline V gene. CDR3 sequence: CASSQDRGGLAGELFF. The CDR3 DNA reads TGTGCCAGCAGCCAAGATAGGGGCGGGCTGGCCGGGGAGCTGTTTTTT.

This clone showed up just once. The rearrangement joins TRBV27 to TRBJ2-7, with D possibly being TRBD2 (6 bases). V was shortened by 5 bases and J by 1 base, with 12 bases between the two germline ends. CDR1 and CDR2 (germline): MNHEY, SMNVEV (reference sequence). This CDR3 has 14 amino acids. The CDR3: CASSPGLASYEQYF. CDR3 nucleotide sequence: TGTGCCAGCAGTCCGGGACTGGCTTCCTACGAGCAGTACTTC.

This clone showed up just once. The chain uses TRBV5-1 and TRBJ2-1, with D tentatively TRBD2 (5 bases). CDR1 SGHRS and CDR2 YFSETQ come from the germline V gene. The CDR3 covers 18 residues. The V gene lost 1 base and the J gene lost 5 bases, with 22 bases spanning the gap. Here the CDR3 DNA reads TGCGCCAGCAGCTTGCTCCGTTCGGGGTCTAGGATCGACAATGAGCAGTTCTTC. It specifies CASSLLRSGSRIDNEQFF.

The chain has TRBV19 and TRBJ1-1; no clear D. V lost 1 base and J lost 6, with 6 bases in between. Germline CDR1 is LNHDA and CDR2 is SQIVND (reference sequence). This CDR3 is built from 12 residues. The CDR3 sequence: CASSIVGAEAFF. The DNA for the CDR3 is TGTGCCAGTAGTATAGTGGGCGCTGAAGCTTTCTTT.

This sequence joins TRBV10-3 and TRBJ2-7; 8 bases match TRBD1. This CDR3 has 17 amino acids. Germline V gene lookup returns CDR1 ENHRY and CDR2 SYGVKD. J gave up 0 bases and V 6 bases, and 13 bases lay outside the gene matches. CDR3 DNA sequence: TGTGCCATCAGGCGGACAGGGTTTAACCGGAGCTCCTACGAGCAGTACTTC. This sequence encodes CAIRRTGFNRSSYEQYF.

The chain employs TRBV5-1 and TRBJ2-5, with TRBD1 as a possible D gene (6 bases). The CDR3 loop spans 14 amino acids. The germline V and J ends were trimmed by 8 bases and 1 base, with 15 bases remaining between them. The germline V gene encodes CDR1 SGHRS and CDR2 YFSETQ. CDR3 DNA: TGCGCCAGTAAGACGGGACAACCCCAAGAGACCCAGTACTTC. It encodes CASKTGQPQETQYF.

The CDR3 DNA reads TGTGCCAGCCACGGCGGGGCCAATGAGCAGTTCTTC. Its translation: CASHGGANEQFF. This chain connects TRBV27 to TRBJ2-1; D might be TRBD2 (6 bases). Trimming took off 8 bases at V and 6 bases at J, with 11 bases between the two ends. Germline V CDR1 and CDR2: MNHEY, SMNVEV (reference sequence). The CDR3 has 12 amino acids.

The chain is built from TRBV18 and TRBJ2-3; D remains ambiguous. The CDR3 is 13 amino acids. In germline, CDR1 is KGHSH, CDR2 LQKENI. The germline V and J ends were trimmed by 6 bases and 4 bases, with 11 bases remaining between them. The CDR3 sequence: CASSPYKADTQYF. In nucleotides, the CDR3 is TGTGCCAGCTCCCCGTATAAGGCAGATACGCAGTATTTT.

The chain employs TRBV19 and TRBJ1-1; 8 nucleotides agree with TRBD1. CDR3 size: 13 residues. Germline values: CDR1 LNHDA, CDR2 SQIVND (reference sequence). Trimming took 8 bases from V and 12 from J; bases not matched to a gene: 14. CDR3 protein: CASGLHNRGWSFF. The CDR3 DNA follows: TGTGCCAGTGGGCTACACAACAGGGGGTGGTCTTTCTTT.

The rearrangement links TRBV5-1 to TRBJ1-1; D gene ambiguous. The V gene's germline CDR1 is SGHRS and CDR2 YFSETQ. V shed 4 bases and J shed 1 base, with 20 bases lying between them. The length of the CDR3 is 17 residues. CDR3 residues: CASSPARTRLENTEAFF. CDR3 coding DNA: TGCGCCAGCAGCCCCGCTCGCACGCGCCTGGAGAACACTGAAGCTTTCTTT.

This clone was found once. The gene calls are TRBV2 and TRBJ2-3, with 9 bases identical to TRBD1. This CDR3 contains 15 residues. Germline-derived CDR1 and CDR2 are SNHLY and FYNNEI. The trim removed 4 bases at V and 0 bases at J, leaving 2 bases unmatched. Here the CDR3 DNA reads TGTGCCAGCAGTGCCGGACAGGGGAGCACAGATACGCAGTATTTT. It yields the protein CASSAGQGSTDTQYF. Full variable domain (rest looked up from reference TRBV2 and TRBJ2-3): EPEVTQTPSHQVTQMGQEVILRCVPISNHLYFYWYRQILGQKVEFLVSFYNNEISEKSEIFDDQFSVERPDGSNFTLKIRSTKLEDSAMYFCASSAGQGSTDTQYFGPGTRLTVL.

The chain employs TRBV15 and TRBJ1-5; no firm D call. V shed 5 bases and J shed 1 base, with 6 bases lying between them. The CDR3 runs to 13 residues. Germline lookup yields CDR1 LNHNV and CDR2 YYDKDF (reference sequence). CDR3 DNA: TGTGCCACCAGCGCATGGAGCAATCAGCCCCAGCATTTT. Amino acids: CATSAWSNQPQHF.

The chain has TRBV5-5 and TRBJ2-7, with 10 bases aligning to TRBD1. Germline-derived CDR1 and CDR2 are SGHKS and YYEKEE (reference sequence). V gave up 5 bases and J gave up 3 bases; unmatched junction bases: 8. The CDR3 length is 15 residues. This CDR3 is CASRPGQGFHYEQYF. In DNA form, the CDR3 reads TGTGCCAGCAGGCCGGGACAGGGGTTCCACTACGAGCAGTACTTC.

This chain connects TRBV11-3 to TRBJ2-7; a possible D gene is TRBD2 (5 bases). The CDR3 sequence is 10 residues long. CDR1 is SGHNT and CDR2 is YENEEA in the germline V gene. V was pared by 11 bases and J by 4 bases, with 9 bases between. The CDR3 spells CAPREYEQYF. The CDR3 nucleotides read TGTGCCCCGAGGGAATACGAGCAGTACTTC.